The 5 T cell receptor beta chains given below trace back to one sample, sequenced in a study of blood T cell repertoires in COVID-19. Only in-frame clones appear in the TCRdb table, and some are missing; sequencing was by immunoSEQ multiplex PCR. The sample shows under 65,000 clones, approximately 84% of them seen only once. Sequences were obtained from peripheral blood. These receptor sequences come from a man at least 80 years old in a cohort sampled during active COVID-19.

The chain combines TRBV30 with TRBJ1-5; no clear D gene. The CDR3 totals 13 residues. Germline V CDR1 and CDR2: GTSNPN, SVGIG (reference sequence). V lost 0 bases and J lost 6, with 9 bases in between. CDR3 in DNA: TGTGCCTGGAGTGTAAAATCGGGTCAGCCCCAGCATTTT. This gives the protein CAWSVKSGQPQHF.

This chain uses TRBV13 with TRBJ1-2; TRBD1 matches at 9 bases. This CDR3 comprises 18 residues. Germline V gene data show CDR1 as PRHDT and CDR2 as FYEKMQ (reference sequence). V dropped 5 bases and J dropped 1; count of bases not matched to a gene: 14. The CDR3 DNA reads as TGTGCCAGCAGCCACGGGACAGGGCTCGGAGAGGTTAACTATGGCTACACCTTC. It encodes CASSHGTGLGEVNYGYTF. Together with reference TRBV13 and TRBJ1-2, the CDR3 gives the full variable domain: AAGVIQSPRHLIKEKRETATLKCYPIPRHDTVYWYQQGPGQDPQFLISFYEKMQSDKGSIPDRFSAQQFSDYHSELNMSSLELGDSALYFCASSHGTGLGEVNYGYTFGSGTRLTVV.

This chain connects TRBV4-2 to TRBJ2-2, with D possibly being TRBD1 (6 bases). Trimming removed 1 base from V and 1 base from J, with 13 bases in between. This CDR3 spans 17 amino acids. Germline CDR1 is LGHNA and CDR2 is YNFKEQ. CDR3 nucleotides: TGTGCCAGCAGCCAAGTAACAGGGATGGTGAACACCGGGGAGCTGTTTTTT. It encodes CASSQVTGMVNTGELFF.

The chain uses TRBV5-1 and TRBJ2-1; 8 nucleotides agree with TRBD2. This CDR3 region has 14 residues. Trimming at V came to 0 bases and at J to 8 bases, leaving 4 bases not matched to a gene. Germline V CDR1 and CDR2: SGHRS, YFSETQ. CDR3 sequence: CASSLAGTRHEQFF. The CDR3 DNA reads TGCGCCAGCAGCTTGGCCGGGACTAGGCATGAGCAGTTCTTC. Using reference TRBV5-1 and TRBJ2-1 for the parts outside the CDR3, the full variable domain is KAGVTQTPRYLIKTRGQQVTLSCSPISGHRSVSWYQQTPGQGLQFLFEYFSETQRNKGNFPGRFSGRQFSNSRSEMNVSTLELGDSALYLCASSLAGTRHEQFFGPGTRLTVL.

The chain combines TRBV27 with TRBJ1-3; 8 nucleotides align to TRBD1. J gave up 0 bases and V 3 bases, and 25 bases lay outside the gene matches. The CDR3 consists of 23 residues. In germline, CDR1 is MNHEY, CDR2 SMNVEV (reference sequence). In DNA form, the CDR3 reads TGTGCCAGCAGTTTTGGCTTGGGACCCAAACGGCGGACAGGGCAAGTCTCTGGAAACACCATATATTTT. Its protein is CASSFGLGPKRRTGQVSGNTIYF.